The present T cell receptor beta chain was sequenced within a study of T cell responses to AZD1222 COVID-19 vaccine. The CDR3 spans 14 residues. Per the germline V gene, CDR1 is SGDLS and CDR2 is YYNGEE. Trimming stripped 4 bases from V and 9 bases from J, with 14 bases between. Measured with immunoSEQ multiplex PCR; TCRdb has only the in-frame clones, and not every one. The data contain approximately 150,000 clones, approximately 90% of them seen just once; the ten biggest clones take up more than 1.1%. This chain links TRBV9 with TRBJ1-6; no definite D call. The clonotype comes from an adult in good health. The sequencing used peripheral blood, collected on day 0 of AZD1222 vaccination. The CDR3 sequence: CASSRDTKGSPLHF. As DNA, the CDR3 is TGTGCCAGCAGCCGAGACACAAAGGGTTCACCCCTCCACTTT.